The clone carrying this TCR beta chain was found once. Germline V gene sequence: CDR1 ENHRY, CDR2 SYGVKD. Unmatched junction bases numbered 12, after V lost 2 bases and J lost 5 bases. The CDR3 length is 18 residues. Libraries were prepared by immunoSEQ multiplex PCR; TCRdb keeps only in-frame clonotypes and omits some of them. Here the sample spans under 95,000 clones, around 94% being singletons. The data were taken from a study of technical replicates of blood from a handful of donors. Specimen: T cells isolated from PBMCs. This sequence was found in a human donor in good health. The chain links TRBV10-3 to TRBJ2-3; 11 bases fit TRBD2. Written as DNA, the CDR3 is TGTGCCATCAGTGAGCCCGTCCGTAGCGGGGGGGGTAGAGATACGCAGTATTTT. This translates into CAISEPVRSGGGRDTQYF.